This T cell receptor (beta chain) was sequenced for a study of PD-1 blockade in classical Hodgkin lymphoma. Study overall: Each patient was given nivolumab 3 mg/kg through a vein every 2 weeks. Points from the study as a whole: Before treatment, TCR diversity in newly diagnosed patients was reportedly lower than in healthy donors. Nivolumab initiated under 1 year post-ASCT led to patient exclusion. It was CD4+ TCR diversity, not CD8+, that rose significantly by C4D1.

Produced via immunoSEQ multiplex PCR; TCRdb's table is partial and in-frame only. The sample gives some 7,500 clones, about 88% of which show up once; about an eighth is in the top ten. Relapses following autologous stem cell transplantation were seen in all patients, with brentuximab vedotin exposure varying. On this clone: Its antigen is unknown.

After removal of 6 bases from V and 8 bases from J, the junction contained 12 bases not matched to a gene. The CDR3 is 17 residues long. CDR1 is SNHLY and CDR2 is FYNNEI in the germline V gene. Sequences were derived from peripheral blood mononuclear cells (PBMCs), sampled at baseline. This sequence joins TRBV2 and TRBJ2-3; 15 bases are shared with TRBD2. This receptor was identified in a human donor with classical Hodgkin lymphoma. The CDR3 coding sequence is TGTGCCAGCAGCAAACCGGGACTAGCGGGAGGATCGTCTACGCAGTATTTT. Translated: CASSKPGLAGGSSTQYF.